The 29 T cell receptor beta chains listed next were all sequenced from one sample in a study of shared clonotypes between healthy human individuals. Positive CCR7 selection of CD45RO-negative cells yielded the naive CD8 cells, and terminally differentiated effector memory CD45RA+ cells were excluded. The repertoire was sequenced with immunoSEQ multiplex PCR; TCRdb's copy has only in-frame clones and lacks some. The table has around 2.1 million clones, around 93% seen once. Sample: naive CD8+ T cells from PBMCs. The receptors originated from a young man in good health. Some clones in this sample may be carry-over from other donors' samples.

The V call is TRBV11-2, the J call TRBJ1-2; tentative D call: TRBD1 (5 bases). Trimming took off 0 bases at V and 8 bases at J, with 16 bases between the two ends. Germline CDR1 reads SGHAT; CDR2 reads FQNNGV. This CDR3 spans 15 amino acids. The DNA of the CDR3 is TGTGCCAGCAGCTTAGAGGTCGGTCCAGGGTACGGCTACACCTTC. Translating it yields CASSLEVGPGYGYTF.

As concerns this clone: The sample holds other DNA sequences that translate to the same CDR3. The chain is built from TRBV27 and TRBJ1-2; the match to TRBD1 covers 7 bases. This CDR3 has 13 residues. Trimming cost V 5 bases and J 4 bases; bases outside gene matches: 4. Looked up from germline, CDR1 is MNHEY and CDR2 is SMNVEV (reference sequence). The CDR3 bases are TGTGCCAGCAGTCCCGGGACAGTCTATGGCTACACCTTC. This gives the protein CASSPGTVYGYTF.

The chain combines TRBV9 with TRBJ2-2; 14 nucleotides align to TRBD2. The CDR3 covers 18 residues. Germline CDR1 SGDLS, CDR2 YYNGEE. The ends lost 0 bases at V and 5 bases at J; junction bases unmatched: 6. The CDR3, as DNA: TGTGCCAGCAGCGTAGTTGGGACTAGCGGGAGTTATACCGGGGAGCTGTTTTTT. Its translation is CASSVVGTSGSYTGELFF.

This chain joins TRBV27 and TRBJ2-7; TRBD2 matches at 9 bases. The ends lost 8 bases at V and 6 bases at J; junction bases unmatched: 20. The CDR3 sequence is 17 residues long. Germline CDR1 is MNHEY and CDR2 is SMNVEV (reference sequence). The CDR3: CASSTLSVAGVRVEQYF. The DNA of the CDR3 is TGTGCCAGCTCCACCTTAAGCGTAGCGGGAGTGAGGGTCGAGCAGTACTTC.

This sequence joins TRBV5-1 and TRBJ2-1; TRBD1 matches at 7 bases. Trimming at V came to 4 bases and at J to 1 base, leaving 8 bases not matched to a gene. CDR1 is SGHRS, CDR2 YFSETQ, per germline. The CDR3 is made up of 16 amino acids. CDR3 in amino acids: CASSDLTGSSYNEQFF. The CDR3 DNA reads TGCGCCAGCAGCGATCTGACAGGGAGTTCCTACAATGAGCAGTTCTTC.

This chain uses TRBV28 with TRBJ1-3, with TRBD1 as a possible D gene (5 bases). CDR1 is MDHEN and CDR2 is SYDVKM in the germline V gene. V was trimmed by 9 bases and J by 2 bases, leaving 23 bases between them. The CDR3 is 17 residues long. The CDR3 sequence: CASYKPGRLDPGNTIYF. The DNA for the CDR3 is TGTGCCAGTTATAAACCGGGACGCCTGGATCCTGGAAACACCATATATTTT. Using reference TRBV28 and TRBJ1-3 for the parts outside the CDR3, the full variable domain is DVKVTQSSRYLVKRTGEKVFLECVQDMDHENMFWYRQDPGLGLRLIYFSYDVKMKEKGDIPEGYSVSREKKERFSLILESASTNQTSMYLCASYKPGRLDPGNTIYFGEGSWLTVV.

The CDR3 sequence: CASSLGVGADTQYF. The CDR3, as DNA: TGTGCCAGCAGCTTGGGGGTGGGTGCAGATACGCAGTATTTT. This chain uses TRBV5-6 with TRBJ2-3; unclear D gene. Germline V CDR1 and CDR2: SGHDT, YYEEEE. The V and J ends lost 0 bases and 4 bases respectively, with 9 bases between them. This CDR3 spans 14 amino acids. Using reference TRBV5-6 and TRBJ2-3 for the parts outside the CDR3, the full variable domain is DAGVTQSPTHLIKTRGQQVTLRCSPKSGHDTVSWYQQALGQGPQFIFQYYEEEERQRGNFPDRFSGHQFPNYSSELNVNALLLGDSALYLCASSLGVGADTQYFGPGTRLTVL.

V is TRBV6-1 and J is TRBJ2-5, with 8 bases fitting TRBD1. J lost 3 bases, V lost 6 bases, and 6 bases had no gene match. Germline V CDR1 and CDR2: MNHNS, SASEGT. The CDR3 covers 14 residues. CDR3 coding DNA: TGTGCCAGCAGCGACAGGGGAAGGAAAGAGACCCAGTACTTC. Residues: CASSDRGRKETQYF.

This clone was detected a few times. Other DNA sequences in the same sample also yield this CDR3. The chain couples TRBV6-5 to TRBJ1-1; possible D gene TRBD1, 5 bases. The CDR3 is 11 residues long. Trimming shortened V by 3 bases and J by 7 bases, and 6 bases separated the two germline ends. Per germline, CDR1 MNHEY and CDR2 SVGAGI. CDR3 residues: CASSYGGEAFF. The CDR3, as DNA: TGTGCCAGCAGTTATGGGGGTGAAGCTTTCTTT.

The chain uses TRBV29-1 and TRBJ1-1; D ambiguous. V was shortened by 4 bases and J by 6 bases, with 6 bases between the two germline ends. This CDR3 region has 10 residues. Germline CDR1 is SQVTM and CDR2 is ANQGSEA. CDR3 amino acids: CSVVEAEAFF. The CDR3 coding sequence is TGCAGCGTTGTTGAGGCTGAAGCTTTCTTT.

The V gene is TRBV6-1, the J gene TRBJ1-5, with 9 bases matching TRBD1. J lost 2 bases, V lost 6 bases, and 5 bases had no gene match. This CDR3 spans 15 amino acids. The germline V gene encodes CDR1 MNHNS and CDR2 SASEGT. The CDR3 loop is CASRVDRGGNQPQHF. The CDR3 DNA follows: TGTGCCAGCAGGGTGGACAGGGGTGGCAATCAGCCCCAGCATTTT.

The chain employs TRBV5-1 and TRBJ1-1, with D uncertain. The V end lost 0 bases, the J end lost 4 bases, and 16 bases lay between the germline ends. The CDR3 length is 16 residues. The germline CDR1 and CDR2 sequences are SGHRS and YFSETQ. CDR3: CASSLATEGGGTEAFF. The CDR3 nucleotides are TGCGCCAGCAGCTTGGCCACTGAGGGAGGAGGCACTGAAGCTTTCTTT.

Worth noting for this clone: It may be a read error: a sequence one base away is much more abundant. This chain connects TRBV27 to TRBJ2-1; D uncertain. V was clipped by 3 bases and J by 6 bases, with 3 bases between them. This CDR3 is 11 amino acids long. The V gene's germline CDR1 is MNHEY and CDR2 SMNVEV (reference sequence). The CDR3 loop reads CASSFFNEQFF. In nucleotides, the CDR3 is TGTGCCAGCAGTTTCTTCAATGAGCAGTTCTTC.

This sequence joins TRBV28 and TRBJ1-1; the match to TRBD1 covers 8 bases. This CDR3 has 13 residues. V was clipped by 10 bases and J by 2 bases; unmatched bases: 6. The germline V gene has CDR1 MDHEN and CDR2 SYDVKM. The DNA of the CDR3 is TGTGCCACGACAGGGGCTTACAACACTGAAGCTTTCTTT. Translated, it gives CATTGAYNTEAFF.

This chain links TRBV11-1 with TRBJ2-7; D is unclear. The CDR3 contains 15 residues. The V and J ends lost 0 bases and 2 bases respectively, with 11 bases between them. The germline V gene has CDR1 SGHAT and CDR2 FQDESV (reference sequence). CDR3 sequence reads: CASSLARQRTYEQYF. CDR3 DNA: TGTGCCAGCAGCTTAGCGCGGCAAAGAACCTACGAGCAGTACTTC.

This clone was recorded only once. The chain joins TRBV28 to TRBJ2-3, with D possibly TRBD2 on 6 matching bases. In germline, CDR1 is MDHEN, CDR2 SYDVKM. The CDR3 consists of 16 residues. V dropped 3 bases and J dropped 0 bases, with 13 bases sitting between them. CDR3 in DNA: TGTGCCAGCAGTTTCGTCGGACTAACTAGCACAGATACGCAGTATTTT. Protein sequence: CASSFVGLTSTDTQYF.

The V and J genes are TRBV29-1 and TRBJ2-3, with 8 bases matching TRBD2. Germline V gives CDR1 SQVTM, CDR2 ANQGSEA. CDR3 length: 16 amino acids. Trimming removed 0 bases from V and 2 bases from J; junction bases left unmatched: 7. The CDR3 DNA reads TGCAGCGTTGAAGATCCCAGCGGGAGCTTCACAGATACGCAGTATTTT. This codes for CSVEDPSGSFTDTQYF.

The CDR3 DNA is TGTGCCAGCAGTTACTCGCCTAGCGGGAGAGATGTTGAGCAGTTCTTC. Protein product: CASSYSPSGRDVEQFF. The V and J genes are TRBV6-5 and TRBJ2-1; 10 positions match TRBD2. CDR1 and CDR2 (germline): MNHEY, SVGAGI. The CDR3 sequence is 16 residues long. V was pared by 0 bases and J by 9 bases, with 8 bases of the junction left unmatched.

This clone was observed a single time. The chain combines TRBV9 with TRBJ2-1; TRBD1 agrees at 10 bases. Losses at the gene ends were 4 bases for V and 2 bases for J; bases not matched to a gene: 3. Per germline, CDR1 SGDLS and CDR2 YYNGEE. The CDR3 runs to 15 residues. The CDR3 here is CASSSGQGTYNEQFF. The CDR3 DNA reads as TGTGCCAGCAGCTCGGGACAGGGGACCTACAATGAGCAGTTCTTC. Supplemented by reference TRBV9 and TRBJ2-1, the full variable domain reads DSGVTQTPKHLITATGQRVTLRCSPRSGDLSVYWYQQSLDQGLQFLIQYYNGEERAKGNILERFSAQQFPDLHSELNLSSLELGDSALYFCASSSGQGTYNEQFFGPGTRLTVL.

This chain joins TRBV5-1 and TRBJ2-1, with 11 bases identical to TRBD2. CDR3 size: 16 residues. Germline V gene data show CDR1 as SGHRS and CDR2 as YFSETQ. V gave up 4 bases and J gave up 9 bases; unmatched junction bases: 12. CDR3 DNA sequence: TGCGCCAGCAGCCCCGTAGCGGGAGGGCCTATCGCTGAGCAGTTCTTC. Amino acid sequence: CASSPVAGGPIAEQFF.

J is TRBJ1-5 and V is TRBV28; D perhaps matches TRBD1 (6 bases). The CDR3 totals 14 residues. Trimming took off 5 bases at V and 5 bases at J, with 13 bases between the two ends. Germline V gene lookup returns CDR1 MDHEN and CDR2 SYDVKM. The DNA for the CDR3 is TGTGCCAGCAGTACCACACAGGGTCATCAGCCCCAGCATTTT. Translated, it gives CASSTTQGHQPQHF.

For this clone: The same CDR3 is also encoded by other DNA sequences in this sample. The chain is built from TRBV7-9 and TRBJ2-1; D is undetermined. CDR1 is SEHNR and CDR2 is FQNEAQ in the germline V gene (reference sequence). The CDR3 length is 14 residues. Trimming pared 1 base from V and 2 bases from J, leaving 6 bases between. Here the CDR3 DNA reads TGTGCCAGCAGCTTAGAGAGAACCTACAATGAGCAGTTCTTC. As protein: CASSLERTYNEQFF.

CDR3 sequence: CASSLGRAPADGYTF. CDR3 DNA: TGTGCCAGCAGCTTAGGCCGGGCCCCGGCGGATGGCTACACCTTC. The chain recombines TRBV7-9 with TRBJ1-2; D uncertain. The length of the CDR3 is 15 residues. Trimming removed 1 base from V and 6 bases from J, with 15 bases in between. CDR1 SEHNR and CDR2 FQNEAQ come from the germline V gene (reference sequence).

The genes are TRBV27 and TRBJ1-2; D might be TRBD1 (5 bases). The CDR3 consists of 13 residues. V was cut by 8 bases and J by 7 bases, with 17 bases left in between. The germline V gene has CDR1 MNHEY and CDR2 SMNVEV (reference sequence). The CDR3 reads CASGSSLRGGYTF. For the CDR3, the DNA is TGTGCCAGCGGGTCCAGCCTTAGGGGTGGCTACACCTTC.

The chain carries TRBV7-6 and TRBJ2-7; no definite D call. The V gene lost 1 base and the J gene lost 3 bases, with 10 bases spanning the gap. This CDR3 spans 14 amino acids. Looked up from germline, CDR1 is SGHVS and CDR2 is FNYEAQ. The CDR3 DNA follows: TGTGCCAGCAGCTTAGGCCGGCCGTTCTACGAGCAGTACTTC. Translation: CASSLGRPFYEQYF.

The rearrangement joins TRBV9 to TRBJ1-2, with a possible D match to TRBD1 (5 bases). V lost 2 bases, J lost 4 bases, and 18 bases lay in between. The germline V gene has CDR1 SGDLS and CDR2 YYNGEE. The CDR3 has 16 amino acids. The CDR3 here is CASSVGKGTGGYGYTF. CDR3 DNA sequence: TGTGCCAGCAGCGTGGGAAAAGGAACCGGGGGCTATGGCTACACCTTC.

The chain uses TRBV7-9 and TRBJ2-1; 10 bases match TRBD2. CDR1 and CDR2 from the germline V gene are SEHNR and FQNEAQ (reference sequence). The CDR3 runs to 17 residues. Unmatched junction bases numbered 11, after V lost 1 base and J lost 8 bases. CDR3 protein: CASSLESGTSVRDEQFF. The CDR3 region has the DNA TGTGCCAGCAGCTTAGAGTCCGGGACTAGCGTTAGGGATGAGCAGTTCTTC.

The rearrangement uses TRBV14 and TRBJ1-1; D gene unclear. The CDR3 totals 14 residues. Trimming took off 4 bases at V and 5 bases at J, with 14 bases between the two ends. Looked up from germline, CDR1 is SGHDN and CDR2 is FVKESK. This CDR3 reads CASSPNSIITEAFF. CDR3 sequence (DNA): TGTGCCAGCAGCCCTAACTCCATAATAACTGAAGCTTTCTTT. Full variable domain (outside the CDR3, taken from reference TRBV14 and TRBJ1-1): EAGVTQFPSHSVIEKGQTVTLRCDPISGHDNLYWYRRVMGKEIKFLLHFVKESKQDESGMPNNRFLAERTGGTYSTLKVQPAELEDSGVYFCASSPNSIITEAFFGQGTRLTVV.

The chain employs TRBV19 and TRBJ2-7; D perhaps matches TRBD2 (6 bases). The germline V gene encodes CDR1 LNHDA and CDR2 SQIVND (reference sequence). The CDR3 contains 13 residues. The V end was cut by 3 bases, the J end by 3 bases, with 9 bases between. CDR3 protein: CASSIVGGYEQYF. The CDR3 DNA reads as TGTGCCAGTAGTATTGTGGGGGGCTACGAGCAGTACTTC.